Listed below are T cell receptor beta chains from one sample, sequenced in a study of tumor-infiltrating lymphocytes in primary liver carcinoma. TCRdb redid the calling of the multiplex PCR reads with MiXCR, one entry per CDR3 protein. The profile shows over 95,000 distinct CDR3 sequences, approximately 71% of them singletons. Specimen: liver tumor tissue from sampling region 5. All receptors come from a woman aged 55-70 years with primary liver carcinoma and hepatitis B virus infection. The CDR3 runs from the conserved cysteine through the conserved F or W.

v_gene	j_gene	len	CDR3aa
TRBV11-2	TRBJ2-7	12	CASSLGKNEQYF
TRBV11-2	TRBJ1-2	14	CASSRDRQDYGYTF
TRBV6-5	TRBJ1-1	16	CASSSGGAQGWTEAYF
TRBV5-6	TRBJ2-2	14	CVSSLGRNTGELFF
TRBV28	TRBJ2-7	14	CASRRQAASYEQYF
TRBV10-3	TRBJ2-1	13	CAISEVYSNEQFF
TRBV11-3	TRBJ2-3	18	CASSQRSGTVTSRDTQYF
TRBV5-1	TRBJ2-2	15	CASSLWSTGTGELFF
TRBV6-5	TRBJ1-2	14	CASRPTGTGYGYTF
TRBV11-2	TRBJ2-7	16	CASSFGAEGGFEEQYF
TRBV29-1	TRBJ1-5	13	CNVATGTDQPQHF
TRBV11-3	TRBJ2-1	15	CASSPRGSCNNEQFF
TRBV11-3	TRBJ1-1	15	CASSLGRTGVPEVFF
TRBV25-1	TRBJ2-3	15	CAISDVLVNFDTQYF
TRBV10-3	TRBJ2-3	14	CAIRAYGSTDTQYF
TRBV10-3	TRBJ1-2	12	CAIRQGDYGYTF
TRBV18	TRBJ2-3	14	CTSSPPGRRDTQYF
TRBV29-1	TRBJ2-3	13	CSVDGGDTDTQYF
TRBV7-2	TRBJ2-1	15	CASSPGFGDYNEQFF
TRBV7-9	TRBJ1-2	15	CASSLAAGGGYGYTF
TRBV11-2	TRBJ2-3	17	CASSLGGLTHTSDMEYF
TRBV5-1	TRBJ2-7	14	CASSLLSSSYEQYF
TRBV19	TRBJ1-2	11	CASSISEAYTF
TRBV7-9	TRBJ2-6	21	CASSLVFATGAISSGANVLTF
TRBV6-1	TRBJ2-3	15	CASRTPGASTDTEYF
TRBV10-1	TRBJ2-1	15	CASSESTSGWNEQFF
TRBV6-1	TRBJ2-2	16	CASGGYGTPLTGELFF
TRBV29-1	TRBJ1-6	14	CSAQDGRVNSPLHF
TRBV11-2	TRBJ2-7	14	CASNLAMRTYEQYF
TRBV29-1	TRBJ2-7	11	CSVLSGYEKYF
TRBV28	TRBJ2-3	16	CASTKGRLGMGDTQYF
TRBV6-4	TRBJ1-2	17	CASSPRYIQGRGYGYTF
TRBV28	TRBJ2-5	13	CASSRTGLETQCF
TRBV7-9	TRBJ2-5	15	CASSLGTGMWETQYF
TRBV28	TRBJ2-3	17	CASSLAASGSSTDTQYF
TRBV6-7	TRBJ2-1	14	CAGSYGHGSNEQFF
TRBV7-8	TRBJ2-1	13	CASSLGRNNEQFF
TRBV5-5	TRBJ1-1	13	CASSFSDVTEAFF
TRBV12-3/TRBV12-4	.	13	CPSRTGDNQPQYF
TRBV28	TRBJ1-6	11	CASSLRGPLHF
TRBV30	TRBJ2-1	16	CAWRGLAGGSYNEQFF
TRBV6-5	TRBJ2-2	17	CACRDRAPDLNTGELFF
TRBV11-3	TRBJ2-1	15	CASSLRTSGKLEQLF
TRBV5-4	TRBJ2-7	17	CASSLRRGSRGIREQYF
TRBV29-1	TRBJ2-5	13	CSVEDPTQETQYF
TRBV12-3/TRBV12-4	TRBJ1-5	17	CASSPILEAGSNRSQHF